Given below is one T cell receptor (beta chain) in context. What it binds is not known. Through a sample-barcoded 5' primer and a J-beta primer mix, a second PCR was run for roughly 7 to 11 cycles. Each TCR beta cDNA got a 12-nucleotide random molecular identifier. TCRdb analysed the 5' RACE reads with MiXCR anew, one entry per CDR3 protein. The profile shows roughly 720,000 distinct CDR3 sequences, 50% to 65% of them singletons. The data were taken from a study of blood T cells in healthy people across ages. Study-wide results and limits: TCR beta diversity, measured per million T cells, fell in a roughly linear way with age. Both higher diversity and more naive CD4+ cells marked long-lived donors when set against aged donors.

CDR3 length equals 14 residues. CDR1 and CDR2 from the germline V gene are SGHAT and FQNNGV. V trimming: 6 bases; J trimming: 3 bases; junction bases outside the gene matches: 3. The TCR was taken from a man aged 80 or over in good health. What was sequenced was blood. V usage is TRBV11-2 and J usage is TRBJ2-7; TRBD2 matches at 12 bases. As DNA, the CDR3 is TGTGCCAGCAGGAGACTAGCGGGGGTCTACGAGCAGTACTTC. Its translation: CASRRLAGVYEQYF. Supplemented by reference TRBV11-2 and TRBJ2-7, the full variable domain reads EAGVAQSPRYKIIEKRQSVAFWCNPISGHATLYWYQQILGQGPKLLIQFQNNGVVDDSQLPKDRFSAERLKGVDSTLKIQPAKLEDSAVYLCASRRLAGVYEQYFGPGTRLTVT.